Each of the 14 T cell receptor beta chains below was sequenced from the same sample in a study of Ad26.COV2.S vaccination and SARS-CoV-2 variants. The treatment: around 19 received Ad26.COV2.S at low or high dose, single or two shots; about 5 received placebo; per-sample allocation not given. On day 63 after the first injection, vaccine and placebo recipients gave samples. The table came from immunoSEQ multiplex PCR; TCRdb's copy has only in-frame clones and leaves some out. The table shows almost 400,000 clones, with roughly 90% occurring only once. Specimen: peripheral blood, collected in a trial of Ad26.COV2.S vaccine versus placebo. The receptors derive from a person aged 18-60 years who received the Ad26.COV2.S COVID-19 vaccine or a placebo.

This clone has a handful of counts. This rearrangement joins TRBV4-2 to TRBJ1-5, with D uncertain. V was trimmed by 0 bases and J by 1 base, leaving 4 bases between them. The germline gives CDR1 LGHNA, CDR2 YNFKEQ. CDR3 length equals 14 residues. CDR3 nucleotides: TGTGCCAGCAGCCAAGAGGAGAGCAATCAGCCCCAGCATTTT. Translating it yields CASSQEESNQPQHF.

This clone was seen a few times. The V gene is TRBV6-1, the J gene TRBJ2-4; 11 nucleotides align to TRBD2. V trimming: 0 bases; J trimming: 1 base; junction bases outside the gene matches: 11. The CDR3 is made up of 20 amino acids. Germline V gene data show CDR1 as MNHNS and CDR2 as SASEGT. The CDR3: CASSEARRYSSGRAKNIQYF. CDR3 sequence (DNA): TGTGCCAGCAGTGAAGCCCGCCGATATTCTAGCGGGAGGGCCAAAAACATTCAGTACTTC.

This chain joins TRBV6-5 and TRBJ2-6; a possible D gene is TRBD1 (6 bases). The germline V and J ends were trimmed by 5 bases and 4 bases, with 12 bases remaining between them. Germline V CDR1 and CDR2: MNHEY, SVGAGI. The CDR3 is 15 amino acids. In DNA form, the CDR3 reads TGTGCCAGCAGTAGCACAGGGACCGGGGCCAACGTCCTGACTTTC. This codes for CASSSTGTGANVLTF.

V is TRBV12-3 or TRBV12-4 and J is TRBJ2-3, with 7 bases identical to TRBD1. V shed 5 bases, J shed 12 bases, and the junction held 11 bases outside the gene matches. This CDR3 contains 13 residues. The CDR3 sequence is CASSPGDRDKQYF. CDR3 nucleotide sequence: TGTGCCAGCAGTCCCGGAGACAGGGACAAACAGTATTTT.

This clone showed up just once. The chain recombines TRBV7-9 with TRBJ2-7, with 7 bases matching TRBD2. CDR1 SEHNR and CDR2 FQNEAQ come from the germline V gene (reference sequence). The CDR3 spans 17 residues. V dropped 4 bases and J dropped 1; count of bases not matched to a gene: 13. The CDR3 DNA reads as TGTGCCAGCAGCTCAGCGGGACTCCCTCCAGAATCCTACGAGCAGTACTTC. Residues: CASSSAGLPPESYEQYF.

The chain employs TRBV29-1 and TRBJ1-1, with TRBD1 as a possible D gene (5 bases). V lost 6 bases to trimming and J lost 4 bases, with 21 bases between them. The CDR3 covers 15 residues. Germline-derived CDR1 and CDR2 are SQVTM and ANQGSEA. The CDR3 protein is CSVRVDGGSSTEAFF. CDR3 nucleotides: TGCAGCGTCCGAGTAGATGGGGGATCTAGCACTGAAGCTTTCTTT.

The V call is TRBV11-2, the J call TRBJ2-7; D uncertain. The germline V and J ends were trimmed by 2 bases and 7 bases, with 9 bases remaining between them. Germline loops: CDR1 SGHAT, CDR2 FQNNGV. The CDR3 totals 12 residues. CDR3 amino acids: CASSLSSGEQYF. CDR3 in DNA: TGTGCCAGCAGCTTAAGCAGTGGGGAGCAGTACTTC.

The chain employs TRBV20-1 and TRBJ2-1; D remains ambiguous. The germline V and J ends were trimmed by 3 bases and 0 bases, with 12 bases remaining between them. The CDR3 loop spans 15 amino acids. The germline V gene has CDR1 DFQATT and CDR2 SNEGSKA (reference sequence). The chain's CDR3 is CSASRGQSSYNEQFF. The CDR3 region has the DNA TGCAGTGCTAGTCGTGGCCAAAGCTCCTACAATGAGCAGTTCTTC.

Points on this clone: Other nucleotide sequences in the sample specify the same CDR3. The chain employs TRBV9 and TRBJ2-7; tentatively, D is TRBD1 (5 bases). The CDR3 has 14 amino acids. The V and J ends lost 0 bases and 5 bases respectively, with 12 bases between them. Germline CDR1 SGDLS, CDR2 YYNGEE. In DNA form, the CDR3 reads TGTGCCAGCAGCGTAGATAGGGGCATCGACGAGCAGTACTTC. This translates into CASSVDRGIDEQYF.

This rearrangement joins TRBV14 to TRBJ1-6; TRBD1 is a possible D gene (6 bases). Trimming took off 0 bases at V and 7 bases at J, with 10 bases between the two ends. This CDR3 is built from 15 residues. Per germline, CDR1 SGHDN and CDR2 FVKESK. The CDR3 spells CASSQDAGVNSPLHF. CDR3 DNA sequence: TGTGCCAGCAGCCAAGATGCAGGGGTGAATTCACCCCTCCACTTT.

Turning to this clone: Other DNA sequences within the sample encode an identical CDR3. This rearrangement joins TRBV12-3 or TRBV12-4 to TRBJ2-7; D gene ambiguous. Between the trimmed V and J ends, which lost 3 bases and 7 bases, there was a span of 7 bases. The CDR3 is 11 residues long. The CDR3 sequence: CASSFSGEQYF. CDR3 DNA: TGTGCCAGCAGTTTTTCCGGGGAGCAGTACTTC.

The chain joins TRBV28 to TRBJ2-2; 9 bases are shared with TRBD1. From germline, CDR1 is MDHEN and CDR2 SYDVKM. Trimming took 6 bases from V and 5 from J; bases not matched to a gene: 7. CDR3 length: 15 amino acids. CDR3 bases: TGTGCCAGCAGCACCGGGACAGGGAGGACCGGGGAGCTGTTTTTT. It encodes CASSTGTGRTGELFF.

This rearrangement joins TRBV6-2 or TRBV6-3 to TRBJ1-5; 8 nucleotides match TRBD1. CDR3 length: 15 amino acids. The junction had 3 bases not matched to a gene; V was cut back by 0 bases and J by 5 bases. Germline values: CDR1 MNHEY, CDR2 SVGEGT. The CDR3: CASSYSDRVDQPQHF. The CDR3 coding sequence is TGTGCCAGCAGTTACTCGGACAGGGTGGATCAGCCCCAGCATTTT.

V is TRBV3-1 (or the pseudogene TRBV3-2) and J is TRBJ2-1, with 15 bases matching TRBD2. Germline CDR1 reads LGHDT; CDR2 reads YNNKEL (reference sequence). The length of the CDR3 is 16 residues. V shed 1 base, J shed 7 bases, and the junction held 2 bases outside the gene matches. The CDR3 DNA reads TGTGCCAGCAGCCAAGGGGGACTAGCGGGAGGAAATGAGCAGTTCTTC. Protein: CASSQGGLAGGNEQFF.